The 11 T cell receptor beta chains below come from one sample, sequenced in a study of blood T cell repertoires in COVID-19. Sequencing was performed with immunoSEQ multiplex PCR; in TCRdb, only in-frame clones are kept and a portion is missing. The repertoire holds over 85,000 clones, with around 84% as singletons. The specimen sequenced was peripheral blood. The source is a man aged 40-49 years with acute or convalescent COVID-19.

The chain uses TRBV6-1 and TRBJ1-5; D perhaps matches TRBD1 (6 bases). Germline V gives CDR1 MNHNS, CDR2 SASEGT. This CDR3 spans 15 amino acids. Trimming left V 1 base short and J 6 bases short, with 13 bases between. The CDR3 DNA reads as TGTGCCAGCAGTGAAGACAGGGTACGTAGTCAGCCCCAGCATTTT. Its protein is CASSEDRVRSQPQHF.

The V call is TRBV5-1, the J call TRBJ1-1, with 9 bases matching TRBD1. J lost 2 bases, V lost 4 bases, and 6 bases had no gene match. Germline V CDR1 and CDR2: SGHRS, YFSETQ. CDR3 size: 15 residues. CDR3 sequence: CASSRRTGANTEAFF. The CDR3 DNA is TGCGCCAGCAGCAGAAGGACAGGGGCTAACACTGAAGCTTTCTTT.

The chain is built from TRBV6-5 and TRBJ2-7; the match to TRBD1 covers 9 bases. The germline CDR1 and CDR2 sequences are MNHEY and SVGAGI. J lost 3 bases, V lost 4 bases, and 7 bases had no gene match. The CDR3 contains 15 residues. The CDR3 bases are TGTGCCAGCAGTTTTGGGACAGGGCCGGGCTACGAGCAGTACTTC. Its translation is CASSFGTGPGYEQYF.

V gene TRBV2 combines with J gene TRBJ1-2; 8 bases match TRBD1. The germline gives CDR1 SNHLY, CDR2 FYNNEI. The CDR3 is made up of 14 amino acids. Unmatched junction bases numbered 2, after V lost 4 bases and J lost 1 base. CDR3 in amino acids: CASSGTGNNYGYTF. Written as DNA, the CDR3 is TGTGCCAGCAGTGGGACAGGGAATAACTATGGCTACACCTTC.

This chain uses TRBV18 with TRBJ2-5, with 11 nucleotides matching TRBD1. Trimming cost V 6 bases and J 2 bases; bases outside gene matches: 2. The germline CDR1 and CDR2 sequences are KGHSH and LQKENI. The CDR3 is 14 residues long. The CDR3 spells CASSRDRGQETQYF. The CDR3 DNA sequence: TGTGCCAGCTCCCGGGACAGGGGGCAAGAGACCCAGTACTTC.

This clone came up a few times. The chain's CDR3 is CASSLGQARNSPLHF. As DNA, the CDR3 is TGTGCCAGCAGTTTGGGACAGGCACGGAATTCACCCCTCCACTTT. The V and J genes are TRBV27 and TRBJ1-6, with TRBD1 matching 8 bases. Germline trimming cut 3 bases from V and 7 bases from J; bases unmatched to any gene: 5. Germline CDR1 MNHEY, CDR2 SMNVEV (reference sequence). The CDR3 is 15 residues long.

The chain employs TRBV11-2 and TRBJ1-5, with TRBD1 matching over 8 bases. J lost 11 bases, V lost 5 bases, and 8 bases had no gene match. From germline, CDR1 is SGHAT and CDR2 FQNNGV. The CDR3 sequence is 13 residues long. The CDR3 nucleotides are TGTGCCAGCAGCGCGGACAGGGAAGGGTCCCAGCATTTT. Amino acids: CASSADREGSQHF. Looking up the rest from reference TRBV11-2 and TRBJ1-5 gives the full variable domain: EAGVAQSPRYKIIEKRQSVAFWCNPISGHATLYWYQQILGQGPKLLIQFQNNGVVDDSQLPKDRFSAERLKGVDSTLKIQPAKLEDSAVYLCASSADREGSQHFGDGTRLSIL.

This clone has a handful of counts. This chain uses TRBV9 with TRBJ2-1, with 12 bases lining up with TRBD2. This CDR3 is built from 17 residues. In germline, CDR1 is SGDLS, CDR2 YYNGEE. V was pared by 0 bases and J by 3 bases, with 4 bases of the junction left unmatched. Here the CDR3 DNA reads TGTGCCAGCAGCGTAGGGACTAGCGGGGCACTCTACAATGAGCAGTTCTTC. It codes for CASSVGTSGALYNEQFF.

The chain uses TRBV27 and TRBJ1-2, with TRBD1 matching 7 bases. The CDR3 is 17 amino acids. Trimming removed 0 bases from V and 3 bases from J; junction bases left unmatched: 10. Germline V gene sequence: CDR1 MNHEY, CDR2 SMNVEV (reference sequence). This CDR3 reads CASSLSGTEVPYYGYTF. CDR3 DNA sequence: TGTGCCAGCAGTTTATCGGGGACAGAAGTCCCTTACTATGGCTACACCTTC.

This chain links TRBV9 with TRBJ1-4; 7 positions agree with TRBD1. The CDR3 extends over 14 amino acids. Germline loops: CDR1 SGDLS, CDR2 YYNGEE. Germline trimming cut 1 base from V and 4 bases from J; bases unmatched to any gene: 1. The CDR3 reads CASSVQGVNEKLFF. In nucleotides, the CDR3 is TGTGCCAGCAGCGTACAGGGGGTTAATGAAAAACTGTTTTTT.

The V and J genes are TRBV2 and TRBJ1-2; no clear D. This CDR3 region has 14 residues. Per the germline V gene, CDR1 is SNHLY and CDR2 is FYNNEI. The V end lost 3 bases, the J end lost 0 bases, and 8 bases lay between the germline ends. The CDR3 DNA reads as TGTGCCAGCAGTGATCTCAGGTCTAACTATGGCTACACCTTC. Translation: CASSDLRSNYGYTF.